The 32 T cell receptor beta chains below come from one sample, sequenced in a study of Graves' ophthalmopathy and Graves' hyperthyroidism. For repertoire sequencing, the TCR beta CDR3 regions were amplified from RNA transcripts. Second-round multiplex PCR followed a first-round RT-PCR using HTBI primers. TCRdb processed the multiplex PCR reads anew with MiXCR; each CDR3 protein has one entry. The sample holds roughly 610,000 distinct CDR3 sequences; around a fifth are singletons and the top ten take approximately 7.7%. The sample was peripheral blood. The receptors here all came from a woman aged 18-29 years with stable Graves' hyperthyroidism. Some clones in this sample may be carry-over from other donors' samples.

This clonotype was seen at least ten times. This chain links TRBV18 with TRBJ1-2, with 9 bases that match TRBD1. CDR1 and CDR2 (germline): KGHSH, LQKENI. After removal of 5 bases from V and 5 bases from J, the junction contained 15 bases not matched to a gene. This CDR3 spans 17 amino acids. The CDR3 region is CASSEGQGYGPDYGYTF. DNA of the CDR3: TGTGCCAGCTCAGAGGGACAGGGTTACGGACCGGATTATGGCTACACCTTC. Full variable domain (rest looked up from reference TRBV18 and TRBJ1-2): NAGVMQNPRHLVRRRGQEARLRCSPMKGHSHVYWYRQLPEEGLKFMVYLQKENIIDESGMPKERFSAEFPKEGPSILRIQQVVRGDSAAYFCASSEGQGYGPDYGYTFGSGTRLTVV.

This clonotype has a count of ten or more. The gene calls are TRBV19 and TRBJ2-7; 11 positions match TRBD1. Germline assignment: CDR1 LNHDA and CDR2 SQIVND (reference sequence). The CDR3 consists of 15 residues. V lost 5 bases to trimming and J lost 4 bases; unmatched junction nucleotides: 7. The CDR3 nucleotides are TGTGCCAGTAGTCACCCGGGACAGGGGGTATACGAGCAGTACTTC. Encoded protein: CASSHPGQGVYEQYF.

Ten or more counts support this clonotype. The chain links TRBV6-2 or TRBV6-3 to TRBJ2-2; a possible D gene is TRBD2 (5 bases). Germline V CDR1 and CDR2: MNHEY, SVGEGT. CDR3 length equals 14 residues. The V end lost 3 bases, the J end lost 3 bases, and 8 bases lay between the germline ends. CDR3 protein: CASSYSGYTGELFF. The DNA for the CDR3 is TGTGCCAGCAGTTATTCGGGGTACACCGGGGAGCTGTTTTTT.

V is TRBV4-1 and J is TRBJ2-7; the D gene is possibly TRBD1 (6 bases). Trimming removed 2 bases from V and 1 base from J, with 12 bases in between. This CDR3 region has 15 residues. Germline V gene data show CDR1 as MGHRA and CDR2 as YSYEKL. The CDR3 nucleotides are TGCGCCAGCAGCCAATGGCAGGGGCCATCCTACGAGCAGTACTTC. Protein sequence: CASSQWQGPSYEQYF.

In this sample, this clonotype turned up many times. The chain combines TRBV7-2 with TRBJ2-7, with D hard to call. Germline CDR1 is SGHTA and CDR2 is FQGNSA. This CDR3 region has 15 residues. V lost 0 bases, J lost 2 bases, and 11 bases lay in between. For the CDR3, the DNA is TGTGCCAGCAGCTTAGCTTATGTCGTGACCTACGAGCAGTACTTC. It yields the protein CASSLAYVVTYEQYF.

This clonotype was recorded at least ten times. The rearrangement links TRBV12-3 or TRBV12-4 to TRBJ1-5, with TRBD1 matching 8 bases. This CDR3 has 15 residues. Trimming at V came to 2 bases and at J to 5 bases, leaving 5 bases not matched to a gene. CDR3 in DNA: TGTGCCAGCAGTTTATTCGGACAGGGTCATCAGCCCCAGCATTTT. Translation: CASSLFGQGHQPQHF.

The chain couples TRBV5-8 to TRBJ1-5; maybe TRBD1 (5 bases). The germline V and J ends were trimmed by 3 bases and 1 base, with 11 bases remaining between them. The germline CDR1 and CDR2 sequences are SGHTS and YDEGEE. The CDR3 contains 15 residues. The CDR3 DNA reads as TGTGCCAGCAGCTCCGGGGGGAGAAGCAATCAGCCCCAGCATTTT. It encodes CASSSGGRSNQPQHF. Supplemented by reference TRBV5-8 and TRBJ1-5, the full variable domain reads EAGVTQSPTHLIKTRGQQATLRCSPISGHTSVYWYQQALGLGLQFLLWYDEGEERNRGNFPPRFSGRQFPNYSSELNVNALELEDSALYLCASSSGGRSNQPQHFGDGTRLSIL.

The chain carries TRBV7-2 and TRBJ2-7, with 9 bases aligning to TRBD1. Unmatched junction bases numbered 7, after V lost 5 bases and J lost 2 bases. Germline-derived CDR1 and CDR2 are SGHTA and FQGNSA. There are 15 residues in the CDR3. The CDR3 spells CASSARTGDAYEQYF. The CDR3 DNA reads TGTGCCAGCAGCGCGAGGACAGGGGATGCCTACGAGCAGTACTTC.

This clonotype has a count of ten or more. This chain links TRBV11-2 with TRBJ2-7; TRBD1 matches at 11 bases. Germline V gene sequence: CDR1 SGHAT, CDR2 FQNNGV. Germline trimming cut 6 bases from V and 3 bases from J; bases unmatched to any gene: 7. The CDR3 is made up of 15 amino acids. The chain's CDR3 is CASRLTGTGGYEQYF. The CDR3 nucleotides are TGTGCCAGCAGACTTACCGGGACAGGGGGCTACGAGCAGTACTTC.

The table lists this clonotype with many counts. The CDR3 sequence: CASSDQGANTEAFF. Written as DNA, the CDR3 is TGTGCCAGCAGTGATCAGGGGGCCAACACTGAAGCTTTCTTT. The genes are TRBV6-4 and TRBJ1-1; 8 bases match TRBD1. The length of the CDR3 is 14 residues. Germline CDR1 MRHNA, CDR2 SNTAGT. After removal of 3 bases from V and 2 bases from J, the junction contained 2 bases not matched to a gene.

This clonotype was counted at least ten times. The chain couples TRBV20-1 to TRBJ2-7; D not resolved. The V and J ends lost 4 bases and 3 bases respectively, with 10 bases between them. The CDR3 has 12 residues. Germline values: CDR1 DFQATT, CDR2 SNEGSKA (reference sequence). CDR3 sequence (DNA): TGCAGTGCTAACGACAATTACTACGAGCAGTACTTC. Amino acids: CSANDNYYEQYF.

The table lists this clonotype with many counts. The gene calls are TRBV6-2 or TRBV6-3 and TRBJ1-1, with 7 bases identical to TRBD1. CDR3 length: 13 amino acids. Losses at the gene ends were 8 bases for V and 5 bases for J; bases not matched to a gene: 8. Germline V gene sequence: CDR1 MNHEY, CDR2 SVGEGT. As DNA, the CDR3 is TGTGCCAGCGGACGACAGGGTTTGACTGAAGCTTTCTTT. Its translation: CASGRQGLTEAFF.

This clonotype was counted only a few times. The chain combines TRBV9 with TRBJ2-5, with a possible D match to TRBD2 (6 bases). This CDR3 region has 14 residues. V was shortened by 4 bases and J by 4 bases, with 14 bases between the two germline ends. Germline V lookup: CDR1 SGDLS, CDR2 YYNGEE. The CDR3 loop is CASSPIGEAETQYF. CDR3 coding DNA: TGTGCCAGCAGCCCTATTGGGGAGGCAGAGACCCAGTACTTC.

The rearrangement links TRBV9 to TRBJ2-7; 8 bases map to TRBD2. Looked up from germline, CDR1 is SGDLS and CDR2 is YYNGEE. This CDR3 is built from 14 residues. V was pared by 0 bases and J by 2 bases, with 1 base of the junction left unmatched. Here the CDR3 DNA reads TGTGCCAGCAGCGTAGCGGGAGGGACCTACGAGCAGTACGTC. Its protein is CASSVAGGTYEQYV.

Ten or more counts support this clonotype. The chain couples TRBV12-3 or TRBV12-4 to TRBJ1-6, with 7 bases fitting TRBD1. The CDR3 extends over 15 amino acids. J lost 8 bases, V lost 3 bases, and 7 bases had no gene match. This CDR3 is CASSFKTGWDSPLHF. CDR3 nucleotides: TGTGCCAGCAGTTTTAAGACAGGGTGGGATTCACCCCTCCACTTT.

The sample holds many counts of this clonotype. V and J are TRBV11-3 and TRBJ1-2; possible D gene TRBD1, 5 bases. Germline values: CDR1 SGHNT, CDR2 YENEEA. V lost 1 base and J lost 8, with 11 bases in between. This CDR3 region has 13 residues. The CDR3 coding sequence is TGTGCCAGCAGCTTAGTTGGAGGGGACGGCTACACCTTC. Protein sequence: CASSLVGGDGYTF.

This clonotype was counted at least ten times. The chain has TRBV7-9 and TRBJ1-5; the D is unclear. The CDR3 length is 14 residues. Germline V gene lookup returns CDR1 SEHNR and CDR2 FQNEAQ (reference sequence). Trimming removed 5 bases at V and 3 bases at J, with 11 bases between. CDR3 residues: CASSPLGANQPQHF. The CDR3 DNA follows: TGTGCCAGCAGCCCCCTAGGAGCCAATCAGCCCCAGCATTTT.

At least ten counts were recorded for this clonotype. The chain couples TRBV29-1 to TRBJ2-7; D call uncertain. V was cut by 4 bases and J by 2 bases, with 9 bases left in between. Looked up from germline, CDR1 is SQVTM and CDR2 is ANQGSEA. The CDR3 sequence is 12 residues long. The CDR3 DNA sequence: TGCAGCGTTGTAGAGGAAGCCTACGAGCAGTACTTC. Protein: CSVVEEAYEQYF.

This clonotype has at least ten counts. The chain employs TRBV7-8 and TRBJ2-7, with 7 bases matching TRBD1. Looked up from germline, CDR1 is SGHVS and CDR2 is FQNEAQ. This CDR3 is built from 15 residues. After removal of 5 bases from V and 4 bases from J, the junction contained 11 bases not matched to a gene. CDR3 region: CASSPQGQVGYEQYF. CDR3 nucleotides: TGTGCCAGCAGCCCCCAAGGACAGGTTGGGTACGAGCAGTACTTC. Together with reference TRBV7-8 and TRBJ2-7, the CDR3 gives the full variable domain: GAGVSQSPRYKVAKRGQDVALRCDPISGHVSLFWYQQALGQGPEFLTYFQNEAQLDKSGLPSDRFFAERPEGSVSTLKIQRTQQEDSAVYLCASSPQGQVGYEQYFGPGTRLTVT.

This clonotype was detected ten times or more. The rearrangement uses TRBV20-1 and TRBJ1-6; TRBD1 agrees at 8 bases. The CDR3 consists of 13 residues. Germline V gene lookup returns CDR1 DFQATT and CDR2 SNEGSKA (reference sequence). Trimming took 4 bases from V and 10 from J; bases not matched to a gene: 6. CDR3 sequence reads: CSATGQGRSPLHF. DNA for the CDR3: TGCAGTGCTACCGGACAGGGACGCTCACCCCTCCACTTT.

This clonotype was found many times. The chain is built from TRBV30 and TRBJ2-2; perhaps TRBD2 as D (10 bases). CDR1 and CDR2 from the germline V gene are GTSNPN and SVGIG (reference sequence). V shed 8 bases and J shed 8 bases, with 24 bases lying between them. The CDR3 has 15 amino acids. CDR3 nucleotides: TGTGCCCTACAGGGGGCTAGCGGGAGTTGGGGGGAGCTGTTTTTT. Encoded protein: CALQGASGSWGELFF.

The chain carries TRBV12-3 or TRBV12-4 and TRBJ2-5, with 15 bases that match TRBD2. The CDR3 spans 18 residues. Trimming took 5 bases from V and 4 from J; bases not matched to a gene: 11. As DNA, the CDR3 is TGTGCCAGCAGTCAAGGACTAGCGGGAGGGCCGATGGGAGAGACCCAGTACTTC. Encoded protein: CASSQGLAGGPMGETQYF.

This clonotype was observed many times. This chain joins TRBV30 and TRBJ1-1, with D unresolved. CDR3 length equals 11 residues. V shed 4 bases and J shed 3 bases, with 6 bases lying between them. Germline values: CDR1 GTSNPN, CDR2 SVGIG (reference sequence). The CDR3 sequence is CAWNSDTEAFF. DNA of the CDR3: TGTGCCTGGAATTCAGACACTGAAGCTTTCTTT. Filled out from reference TRBV30 and TRBJ1-1, the complete variable domain reads SQTIHQWPATLVQPVGSPLSLECTVEGTSNPNLYWYRQAAGRGLQLLFYSVGIGQISSEVPQNLSASRPQDRQFILSSKKLLLSDSGFYLCAWNSDTEAFFGQGTRLTVV.

This chain uses TRBV29-1 with TRBJ2-5; TRBD2 is a possible D gene (5 bases). CDR1 is SQVTM, CDR2 ANQGSEA, per germline. Between the trimmed V and J ends, which lost 1 base and 5 bases, there was a span of 11 bases. The CDR3 totals 13 residues. The CDR3 region is CSVEGELRETQYF. The CDR3 DNA is TGCAGCGTTGAAGGGGAGTTGAGGGAGACCCAGTACTTC.

In its sample, this clonotype was seen many times. The rearrangement uses TRBV6-5 and TRBJ2-5; 7 nucleotides match TRBD2. This CDR3 is 16 amino acids long. Trimming removed 0 bases from V and 0 bases from J; junction bases left unmatched: 4. The germline V gene has CDR1 MNHEY and CDR2 SVGAGI. CDR3 protein: CASSYSLAVYQETQYF. CDR3 DNA sequence: TGTGCCAGCAGTTACTCGCTAGCGGTGTACCAAGAGACCCAGTACTTC.

This clonotype was recorded a few times. The CDR3 protein is CASSQEASLDSPLHF. Here the CDR3 DNA reads TGTGCCAGCAGCCAAGAAGCCAGTCTGGATTCACCCCTCCACTTT. The V gene is TRBV14, the J gene TRBJ1-6; no reliable D call. The CDR3 extends over 15 amino acids. Germline CDR1 SGHDN, CDR2 FVKESK. V lost 0 bases and J 8 bases, leaving 11 bases between the germline ends.

This clonotype has only a few counts. The V gene is TRBV29-1, the J gene TRBJ2-7; either TRBD1 or TRBD2 may fit D (5 bases each). V lost 5 bases, J lost 0 bases, and 17 bases lay in between. The germline V gene has CDR1 SQVTM and CDR2 ANQGSEA. The CDR3 runs 15 residues. This CDR3 is CSVQSGTHLSYEQYF. In nucleotides, the CDR3 is TGCAGCGTTCAATCCGGGACCCACCTCTCCTACGAGCAGTACTTC.

This clonotype was found a few times. The chain uses TRBV20-1 and TRBJ1-6; D might be TRBD1 (5 bases). In germline, CDR1 is DFQATT, CDR2 SNEGSKA (reference sequence). Trimming removed 6 bases at V and 0 bases at J, with 12 bases between. CDR3 length: 15 residues. CDR3 coding DNA: TGCAGTGCCTGGGGCGACCTCTCCTATAATTCACCCCTCCACTTT. It codes for CSAWGDLSYNSPLHF.

This clonotype occurred many times. The V call is TRBV9, the J call TRBJ1-1; 9 nucleotides agree with TRBD1. The germline V gene encodes CDR1 SGDLS and CDR2 YYNGEE. The J segment lost 12 bases and the V segment lost 0 bases, leaving 15 bases of the junction unmatched. The CDR3 sequence is 16 residues long. The CDR3 nucleotides read TGTGCCAGCAGCGTAGATTCGGGGAGGGGGGGACAGGGAACTTTCTTT. This gives the protein CASSVDSGRGGQGTFF.

For this clonotype: The junction departs from germline at one end; a sequencing error may be responsible. This chain links TRBV3-1 with TRBJ1-2; TRBD1 aligns across 7 bases. The CDR3 extends over 15 amino acids. Germline CDR1 reads LGHDT; CDR2 reads YNNKEL (reference sequence). CDR3: CVSSPTGRGDYGYTF. DNA for the CDR3: TGTGTCAGCAGTCCGACAGGGCGAGGGGACTATGGCTACACCTTC.

This clonotype was observed at least ten times. The chain employs TRBV6-2 or TRBV6-3 and TRBJ2-7; D uncertain. The CDR3 is 12 residues long. Germline loops: CDR1 MNHEY, CDR2 SVGEGT. Trimming took 2 bases from V and 3 from J, leaving 5 bases between them. The CDR3: CASSYIYYEQYF. The CDR3 nucleotides read TGTGCCAGCAGTTACATCTACTACGAGCAGTACTTC.

This clonotype was counted many times. V usage is TRBV4-1 and J usage is TRBJ2-7, with TRBD2 matching 8 bases. The CDR3 totals 18 residues. Germline CDR1 MGHRA, CDR2 YSYEKL. The junction had 12 bases not matched to a gene; V was cut back by 0 bases and J by 2 bases. The CDR3 here is CASSQDLLLSGRPYEQYF. The DNA for the CDR3 is TGCGCCAGCAGCCAAGATCTTCTCTTAAGCGGGAGACCCTACGAGCAGTACTTC.